This T cell receptor (beta chain) was identified during a study of blood T cell repertoires in COVID-19. The overall study: T cells, B-cell-depleted T cells, or PBMCs supplied cDNA or gDNA.

This clone has at least ten counts. Within 2 weeks before study entry, exposed participants met a COVID-19 case. The germline V gene has CDR1 SGHRS and CDR2 YFSETQ. The CDR3 consists of 15 residues. V was shortened by 0 bases and J by 0 bases, with 9 bases between the two germline ends. Using immunoSEQ multiplex PCR, the repertoire was profiled, and TCRdb retains in-frame clones only, with some absent. The repertoire has roughly 180,000 clones, approximately 80% of them found once; the top ten carry about an eighth. V is TRBV5-1 and J is TRBJ2-5; D perhaps matches TRBD1 (5 bases). Specimen: PBMCs or T cells enriched from blood (not recorded which). The source of this sequence is a man in his fifties or sixties who had been exposed to COVID-19. The CDR3: CASSLGAGHQETQYF. As DNA, the CDR3 is TGCGCCAGCAGCTTGGGGGCAGGGCACCAAGAGACCCAGTACTTC.